The clone carrying this T cell receptor (beta chain) has more than one count but fewer than ten. The sample is drawn from a study of identical twins. Using its own MiXCR run on the 5' RACE reads, TCRdb lists one record per CDR3 protein. The repertoire holds under 300,000 distinct CDR3 sequences, with roughly 7.1% as singletons. The V and J ends lost 4 bases and 5 bases, in that order; junction bases with no gene match: 7. From germline, CDR1 is MDHEN and CDR2 SYDVKM. The CDR3 has 15 residues. This sample also appeared in a second study, on T cells expressing NK-cell markers. From that second work: HCMV serostatus: most of the eight sequenced donors positive, one negative. Of CD8+ T cells, about 1.0-8% belonged to dominant NKG2C+ clonotypes in six donors.

This clonotype originated in a woman aged 18-35 years in good health. The chain carries TRBV28 and TRBJ2-2; 7 bases fit TRBD2. Sequenced: CD8+ T cells sorted from blood. The chain's CDR3 is CASSWVLARTGELFF. The CDR3 DNA sequence: TGTGCCAGCAGTTGGGTACTAGCGCGTACCGGGGAGCTGTTTTTT.